Shown below are 8 T cell receptor beta chains from a single sample sequenced in a study of CD8 T cells in Susac syndrome. cDNA came from around 0.54 to 1 ug RNA primed by random hexamers. TCRdb itself ran the immunoSEQ multiplex PCR reads through MiXCR, one entry per CDR3 protein. The sample shows about 250,000 distinct CDR3 sequences, around 93% of them seen only once. Sequenced sample: CD4+ T cells from PBMCs. The origin of the receptors is a human donor with multiple sclerosis.

The CDR3: CASSGTRDRATDTQYF. The CDR3 DNA is TGCGCCAGCAGCGGGACCCGGGACAGGGCTACAGATACGCAGTATTTT. The gene calls are TRBV5-1 and TRBJ2-3; 9 bases match TRBD1. Germline-derived CDR1 and CDR2 are SGHRS and YFSETQ. Unmatched junction bases numbered 9, after V lost 4 bases and J lost 3 bases. The CDR3 consists of 16 residues. Full variable domain (remainder filled in from reference TRBV5-1 and TRBJ2-3): KAGVTQTPRYLIKTRGQQVTLSCSPISGHRSVSWYQQTPGQGLQFLFEYFSETQRNKGNFPGRFSGRQFSNSRSEMNVSTLELGDSALYLCASSGTRDRATDTQYFGPGTRLTVL.

The gene calls are TRBV2 and TRBJ1-5; no reliable D call. Germline CDR1 and CDR2: SNHLY and FYNNEI. CDR3 size: 13 residues. Deletions cut 5 bases from V and 5 bases from J, with 10 bases between. CDR3: CASSLQRDQPQHF. The CDR3 region has the DNA TGTGCCAGCAGTCTACAGAGGGATCAGCCCCAGCATTTT.

The sample holds a few counts of this clonotype. V usage is TRBV2 and J usage is TRBJ2-3; a weak D match, TRBD1 (6 bases). The germline gives CDR1 SNHLY, CDR2 FYNNEI. The CDR3 runs to 15 residues. The germline V and J ends were trimmed by 1 base and 1 base, with 9 bases remaining between them. The CDR3 loop reads CASSEGGRGTDTQYF. The CDR3 region has the DNA TGTGCCAGCAGTGAAGGGGGGCGGGGCACAGATACGCAGTATTTT.

The J gene is TRBJ2-1, the V gene TRBV7-2; D remains unclear. Trimming removed 1 base from V and 8 bases from J, with 12 bases in between. The CDR3 contains 14 residues. CDR1 and CDR2 (germline): SGHTA, FQGNSA. The CDR3 sequence: CASSLGGQVHEQFF. The CDR3 DNA is TGTGCCAGCAGCTTAGGTGGCCAGGTCCATGAGCAGTTCTTC.

The chain is built from TRBV2 and TRBJ2-5; the match to TRBD2 covers 7 bases. This CDR3 is 13 amino acids long. Trimming took 5 bases from V and 1 from J; bases not matched to a gene: 1. Looked up from germline, CDR1 is SNHLY and CDR2 is FYNNEI. CDR3 sequence (DNA): TGTGCCAGCAGTCCTAGCGGCCAAGAGACCCAGTACTTC. This encodes CASSPSGQETQYF.

This clonotype was counted a single time. This sequence joins TRBV6-2 or TRBV6-3 and TRBJ1-1; D unclear. Looked up from germline, CDR1 is MNHEY and CDR2 is SVGEGT. The germline V and J ends were trimmed by 8 bases and 4 bases, with 8 bases remaining between them. The CDR3 is 11 residues long. Here the CDR3 reads CASGRGTEAFF. CDR3 nucleotide sequence: TGTGCCAGCGGCCGGGGCACTGAAGCTTTCTTT.

This chain links TRBV12-3 or TRBV12-4 with TRBJ2-5; D is unclear. V lost 5 bases and J 7 bases, leaving 17 bases between the germline ends. The CDR3 runs 14 residues. The CDR3 is CASSPEPRLTTQYF. The CDR3, as DNA: TGTGCCAGCAGTCCTGAACCCCGGCTGACGACCCAGTACTTC.

This clonotype was detected only once. The chain joins TRBV13 to TRBJ1-2; possible D gene TRBD1, 5 bases. Germline V lookup: CDR1 PRHDT, CDR2 FYEKMQ (reference sequence). The length of the CDR3 is 15 residues. Between the trimmed V and J ends, which lost 2 bases and 8 bases, there was a span of 18 bases. The DNA for the CDR3 is TGTGCCAGCAGCTTACCCCCTTCAGGGTACGGCGGCTACACCTTC. This sequence encodes CASSLPPSGYGGYTF.